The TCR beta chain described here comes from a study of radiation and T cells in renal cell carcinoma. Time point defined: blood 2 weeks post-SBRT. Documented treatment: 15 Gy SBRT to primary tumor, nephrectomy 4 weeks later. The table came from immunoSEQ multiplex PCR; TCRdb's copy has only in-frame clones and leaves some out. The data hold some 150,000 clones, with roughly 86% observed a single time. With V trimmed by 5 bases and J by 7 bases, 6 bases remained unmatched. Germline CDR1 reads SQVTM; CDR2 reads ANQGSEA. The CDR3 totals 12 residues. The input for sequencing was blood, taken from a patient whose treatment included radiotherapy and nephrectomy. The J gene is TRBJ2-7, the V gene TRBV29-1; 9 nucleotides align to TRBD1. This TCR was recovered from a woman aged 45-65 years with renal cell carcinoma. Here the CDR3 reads CSVLQGAREQYF. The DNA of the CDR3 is TGCAGCGTTCTACAGGGGGCGCGTGAGCAGTACTTC.